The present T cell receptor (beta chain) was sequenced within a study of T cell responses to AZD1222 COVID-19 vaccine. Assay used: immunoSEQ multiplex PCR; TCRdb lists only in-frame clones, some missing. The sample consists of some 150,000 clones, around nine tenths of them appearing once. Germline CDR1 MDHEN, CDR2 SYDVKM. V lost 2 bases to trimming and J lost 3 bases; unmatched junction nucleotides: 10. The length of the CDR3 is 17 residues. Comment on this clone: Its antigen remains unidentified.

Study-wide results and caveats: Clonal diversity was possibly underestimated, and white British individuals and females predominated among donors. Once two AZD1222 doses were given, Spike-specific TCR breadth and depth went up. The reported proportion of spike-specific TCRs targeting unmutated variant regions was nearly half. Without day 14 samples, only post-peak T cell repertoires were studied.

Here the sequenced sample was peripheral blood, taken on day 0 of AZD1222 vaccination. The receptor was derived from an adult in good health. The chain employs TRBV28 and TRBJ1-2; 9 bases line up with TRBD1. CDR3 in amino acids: CASSLVGGGTGHYGYTF. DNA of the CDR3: TGTGCCAGCAGTTTAGTGGGTGGTGGGACAGGGCACTATGGCTACACCTTC.